This TCR beta chain came from a study of T cell responses to AZD1222 COVID-19 vaccine. Study-wide background: Samples with a second dose at about 4 or about 12 weeks were pooled together.

Profiling relied on immunoSEQ multiplex PCR, and the TCRdb table lists in-frame clones only, not all of them. The sample has 100,000 or so clones; roughly 90% are singletons. Study observations and caveats: Among spike-specific TCRs, nearly half reportedly target unmutated variant regions. Spike-specific TCR breadth and depth went up after people got two AZD1222 doses. Repertoires were sampled only after the peak T cell response.

A remark on this clone: Its antigen remains unknown.

CDR3 length: 15 residues. V was pared by 6 bases and J by 4 bases, with 6 bases of the junction left unmatched. The V gene's germline CDR1 is SEHNR and CDR2 FQNEAQ (reference sequence). This chain joins TRBV7-9 and TRBJ1-3, with 10 positions matching TRBD1. The sequences come from peripheral blood, collected on day 0 of AZD1222 vaccination. The receptor's source is an adult in good health. CDR3 in amino acids: CASRRTGGAGNTIYF. DNA of the CDR3: TGTGCCAGCAGGAGGACAGGGGGAGCGGGAAACACCATATATTTT.